The sequence of this T cell receptor (beta chain) was determined in a study of PD-1 blockade in classical Hodgkin lymphoma. The study's findings and limits: It was among complete responders that baseline diversity resembled that of newly diagnosed patients.

The germline CDR1 and CDR2 sequences are SGHVS and FNYEAQ. The V and J ends lost 4 bases and 0 bases respectively, with 7 bases between them. CDR3 length equals 15 residues. This table comes from immunoSEQ multiplex PCR, and its TCRdb copy is limited to in-frame clones, with some not included. The sample has 15,000 to 25,000 clones, roughly 80% seen once. Described time point: cycle 4 day 1 (C4D1), after 6 weeks of nivolumab. Autologous stem cell transplantation was followed by relapse in every patient, and brentuximab vedotin exposure varied. CD8+ T cell isolation from thawed PBMCs was performed by magnetic negative selection. Worth noting for this clone: Its specificity is unknown.

This chain joins TRBV7-6 and TRBJ2-6; D not certain. The TCR was taken from a human donor with classical Hodgkin lymphoma. The sample was CD8+ T cells from blood, taken before the fourth cycle of nivolumab. In DNA form, the CDR3 reads TGTGCCAGCAGCTCATGGAGCTCTGGGGCCAACGTCCTGACTTTC. This translates into CASSSWSSGANVLTF.